This TCR beta chain was obtained from a study of blood T cells in healthy people across ages. Study outcomes and limitations: Relative to aged donors, long-lived donors carried more naive CD4+ cells and displayed higher diversity. A strong correlation between TCR beta diversity and naive T cell percentage was seen. Per-million-T-cell TCR beta diversity fell roughly linearly with age. With unsorted PBMCs, a conclusive comparison of naive versus antigen-experienced cells was not possible.

As to this clonotype: Its antigen is undetermined.

Through a sample-barcoded 5' primer and a J-beta primer mix, a second PCR was run for 7 to 11 cycles. TCRdb used MiXCR to reprocess the 5' RACE reads, holding one entry per CDR3 protein. The sample records about 970,000 distinct CDR3 sequences, roughly 50% being singletons. This receptor was identified in a woman in her fifties or sixties in good health. Sequencing used blood.

This chain's CDR3 is CASGLPQGYSEAFF. The CDR3 DNA sequence: TGTGCCAGCGGCCTCCCCCAGGGTTATTCTGAAGCTTTCTTT. The chain combines TRBV28 with TRBJ1-1, with D possibly TRBD1 on 5 matching bases. The CDR3 extends over 14 amino acids. Germline CDR1 is MDHEN and CDR2 is SYDVKM. V was trimmed by 8 bases and J by 6 bases, leaving 19 bases between them.